Listed here are 8 T cell receptor beta chains from one sample, sequenced in a study of T cells in Graves' hyperthyroidism and ophthalmopathy. What was amplified from RNA transcripts were TCR beta CDR3 regions. A set of HTBI primers served as the primers for a first-round RT-PCR of the TCR CDR3. TCRdb independently ran MiXCR on the multiplex PCR reads; one entry per CDR3 protein. The data show roughly 290,000 distinct CDR3 sequences, roughly 15% seen once. Sequencing was done on a sample of blood. Receptor source: a woman between 25 and 40 years old with Graves' hyperthyroidism that later progressed to Graves' ophthalmopathy.

This clonotype was detected many times. J is TRBJ2-5 and V is TRBV6-2 or TRBV6-3; 8 nucleotides agree with TRBD2. V gave up 7 bases and J gave up 5 bases; unmatched junction bases: 15. This CDR3 has 16 amino acids. CDR1 is MNHEY, CDR2 SVGEGT, per germline. In nucleotides, the CDR3 is TGTGCCAGCACCGACGGGGTCGGGAGGGCCGGGGAGACCCAGTACTTC. Residues: CASTDGVGRAGETQYF.

The chain couples TRBV28 to TRBJ1-1, with TRBD1 matching over 8 bases. Unmatched junction bases numbered 6, after V lost 10 bases and J lost 2 bases. The CDR3 runs to 13 residues. Germline CDR1 reads MDHEN; CDR2 reads SYDVKM. CDR3 bases: TGTGCCATCCTCGACAGGGGAAACACTGAAGCTTTCTTT. This sequence encodes CAILDRGNTEAFF.

This clonotype was seen only a few times. A read error may explain this, as a much larger clone is one base away. The J gene is TRBJ2-1, the V gene TRBV30, with D possibly being TRBD2 (5 bases). Germline-derived CDR1 and CDR2 are GTSNPN and SVGIG (reference sequence). The CDR3 covers 14 residues. Trimming pared 5 bases from V and 1 base from J, leaving 12 bases between. In nucleotides, the CDR3 is TGTGCCTGGGTTAGCGAGAGTTCCTACAATGAGCAGTTCTTC. It is translated as CAWVSESSYNEQFF.

This clonotype was seen only a few times. V and J are TRBV29-1 and TRBJ2-5; D remains ambiguous. Germline CDR1 reads SQVTM; CDR2 reads ANQGSEA. The V end was cut by 7 bases, the J end by 0 bases, with 15 bases between. The CDR3 contains 14 residues. CDR3 residues: CSAEDGWYQETQYF. The CDR3 nucleotides are TGCAGCGCCGAGGACGGCTGGTACCAAGAGACCCAGTACTTC.

This clonotype was picked up many times. The gene calls are TRBV28 and TRBJ2-7; 12 bases line up with TRBD2. V was clipped by 5 bases and J by 6 bases; unmatched bases: 8. Germline V CDR1 and CDR2: MDHEN, SYDVKM. There are 15 residues in the CDR3. The CDR3 loop is CASSRLAGGNREQYF. The CDR3 region has the DNA TGTGCCAGCAGTCGGCTAGCGGGAGGGAATCGCGAGCAGTACTTC.

The chain combines TRBV19 with TRBJ1-1, with D maybe TRBD1 (5 bases). V was trimmed by 1 base and J by 2 bases, leaving 11 bases between them. The germline gives CDR1 LNHDA, CDR2 SQIVND (reference sequence). The CDR3 length is 15 residues. In DNA form, the CDR3 reads TGTGCCAGTAGTATAGTCCCAGGGCCAAACACTGAAGCTTTCTTT. Translated: CASSIVPGPNTEAFF.

The sample holds many counts of this clonotype. V usage is TRBV27 and J usage is TRBJ2-7, with 9 bases matching TRBD1. With V trimmed by 1 base and J by 4 bases, 5 bases remained unmatched. The CDR3 extends over 15 amino acids. Germline V gene sequence: CDR1 MNHEY, CDR2 SMNVEV (reference sequence). In nucleotides, the CDR3 is TGTGCCAGCAGTTTATACTTGGGACAGGGTTACGAGCAGTACTTC. As protein: CASSLYLGQGYEQYF.

This clonotype has a handful of counts. The V and J genes are TRBV5-6 and TRBJ2-5; possibly TRBD2 for D (5 bases). The CDR3 is made up of 14 amino acids. V lost 2 bases and J 5 bases, leaving 13 bases between the germline ends. Germline CDR1 SGHDT, CDR2 YYEEEE. The CDR3 bases are TGTGCCAGCAGCTTTAGTGAGGGCTGGGAGACCCAGTACTTC. It translates to CASSFSEGWETQYF.